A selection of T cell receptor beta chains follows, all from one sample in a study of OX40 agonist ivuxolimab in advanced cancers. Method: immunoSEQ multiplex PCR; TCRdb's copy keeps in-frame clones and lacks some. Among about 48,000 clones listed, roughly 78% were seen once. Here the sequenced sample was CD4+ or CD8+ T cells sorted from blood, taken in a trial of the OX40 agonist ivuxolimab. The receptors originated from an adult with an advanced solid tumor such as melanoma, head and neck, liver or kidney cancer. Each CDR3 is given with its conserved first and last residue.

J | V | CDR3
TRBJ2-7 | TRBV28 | CASRGGPEGSYEQYF
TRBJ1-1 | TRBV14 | CASSQDLANTEAFF
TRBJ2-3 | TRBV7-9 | CASSVGGASGRASTDTQYF
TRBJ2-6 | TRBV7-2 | CASSQPGGGRSGANVLTF
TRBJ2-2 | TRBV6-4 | CASSDRLERGAVF
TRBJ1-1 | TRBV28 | CASSPGVVTEAFF
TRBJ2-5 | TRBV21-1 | CASSKPRAGSYQETQYF
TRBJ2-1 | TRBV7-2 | CASSLKPGQPNEQFF
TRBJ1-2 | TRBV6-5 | CASSNPGQDYGYTF
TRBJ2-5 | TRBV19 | CASSLGQGARETQYF
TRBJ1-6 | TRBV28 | CASSSWTGNNSPLHF
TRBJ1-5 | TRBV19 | CASTGWHQPQHF
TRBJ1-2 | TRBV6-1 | CASSDSQGAYGYTF
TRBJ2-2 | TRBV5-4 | CASSLTGARAGELFF
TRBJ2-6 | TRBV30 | CAWRDRFQGFGANVLTF
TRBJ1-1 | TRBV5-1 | CASSPRQGRLDTEAFF
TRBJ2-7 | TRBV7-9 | CASSGAYEQYF
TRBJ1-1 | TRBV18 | CASSPAGGGTEAFF
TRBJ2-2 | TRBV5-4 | CASSFTGNTGELFF
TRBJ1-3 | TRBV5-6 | CASKTKGGRYSGNTIYF
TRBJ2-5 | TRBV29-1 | CSTRQGSRPQETQYF
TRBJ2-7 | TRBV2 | CASREQRDSSYEQYF
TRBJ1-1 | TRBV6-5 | CASRGGGAFF
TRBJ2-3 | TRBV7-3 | CASSLNPGGRDTQYF
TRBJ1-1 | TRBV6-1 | CASSEAPQGRSTEAFF
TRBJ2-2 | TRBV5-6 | CASSWPGTDTGELFF
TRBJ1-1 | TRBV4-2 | CASSYLGTEAFF
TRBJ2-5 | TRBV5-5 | CASSRQGQETQYF
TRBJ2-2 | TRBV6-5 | CASSYGDRDTGELFF
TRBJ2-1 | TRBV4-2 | CASSVASGTYNEQFF
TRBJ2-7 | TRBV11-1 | CASSRLEGSSYEQYF
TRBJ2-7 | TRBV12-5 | CASGPDTYEQYF
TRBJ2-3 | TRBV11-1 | CASSSGWGGAPDTQYF
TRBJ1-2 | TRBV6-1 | CASSEQGNYGYTF
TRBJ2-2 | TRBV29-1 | CSVGSTRSTGELFF
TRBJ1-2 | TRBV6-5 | CASSYAGTGYTF
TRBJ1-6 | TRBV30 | CAWSGQVSPLHF
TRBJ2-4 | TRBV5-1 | CASSLASGRNIQYF
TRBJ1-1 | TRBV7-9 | CASSSRDRGKTEAFF
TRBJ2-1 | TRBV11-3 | CASSFGRVGEQFF
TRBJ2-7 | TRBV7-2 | CASSHGQRYEQYF
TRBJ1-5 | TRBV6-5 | CASSRTGDSNQPQHF
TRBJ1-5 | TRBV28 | CASSFVGANQPQHF
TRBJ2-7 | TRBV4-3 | CASSLTGSLEQYF
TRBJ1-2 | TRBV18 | CASSPAGAGNYGYTF
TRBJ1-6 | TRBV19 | CASSLTGGDSPLHF
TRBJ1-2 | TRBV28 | CASIDGANYGYTF
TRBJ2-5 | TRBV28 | CASSLGGEETQYF
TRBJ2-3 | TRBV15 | CATSRAQLEISTDTQYF
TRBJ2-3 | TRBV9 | CASSEGSGPTDTQYF
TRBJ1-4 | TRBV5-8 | CASSQLQGTANEKLFF
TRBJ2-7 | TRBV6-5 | CASSGTGRNEQYF